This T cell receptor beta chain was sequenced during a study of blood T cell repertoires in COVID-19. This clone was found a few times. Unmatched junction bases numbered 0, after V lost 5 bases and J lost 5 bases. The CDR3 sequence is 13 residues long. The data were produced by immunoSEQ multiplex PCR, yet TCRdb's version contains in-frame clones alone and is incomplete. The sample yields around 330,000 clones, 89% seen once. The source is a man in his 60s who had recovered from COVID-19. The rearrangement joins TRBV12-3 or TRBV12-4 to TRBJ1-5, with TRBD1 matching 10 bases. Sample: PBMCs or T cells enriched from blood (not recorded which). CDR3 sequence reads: CASSGQGDQPQHF. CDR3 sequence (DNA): TGTGCCAGCAGTGGACAGGGGGATCAGCCCCAGCATTTT.